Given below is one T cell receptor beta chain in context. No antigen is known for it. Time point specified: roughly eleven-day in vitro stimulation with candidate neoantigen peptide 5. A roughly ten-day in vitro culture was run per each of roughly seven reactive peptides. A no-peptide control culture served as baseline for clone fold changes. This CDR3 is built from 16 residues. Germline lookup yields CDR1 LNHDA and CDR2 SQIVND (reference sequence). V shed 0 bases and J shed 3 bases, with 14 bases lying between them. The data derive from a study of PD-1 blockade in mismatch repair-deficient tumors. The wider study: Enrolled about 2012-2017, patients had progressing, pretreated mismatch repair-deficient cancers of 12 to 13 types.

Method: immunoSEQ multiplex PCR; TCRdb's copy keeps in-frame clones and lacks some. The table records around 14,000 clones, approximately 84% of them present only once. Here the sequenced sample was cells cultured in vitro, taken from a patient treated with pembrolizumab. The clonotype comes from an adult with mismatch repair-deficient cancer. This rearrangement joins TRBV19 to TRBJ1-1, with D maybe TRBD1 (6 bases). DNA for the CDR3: TGTGCCAGTAGTATAGACCCTACAGGGCTGGACACTGAAGCTTTCTTT. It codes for CASSIDPTGLDTEAFF.